Detailed here is one T cell receptor (beta chain). Its antigen is unidentified. The record originates from a study of cytomegalovirus exposure and HLA in healthy donors. Whole-study findings and limits: Reportedly, TCR beta sequences accurately predicted HLA-A and HLA-B alleles in most subjects.

Germline V gives CDR1 SQVTM, CDR2 ANQGSEA. V lost 3 bases, J lost 4 bases, and 12 bases lay in between. The CDR3 runs to 13 residues. Vbeta (60) and Jbeta (13) primers were used in the PCR. The method was immunoSEQ multiplex PCR; TCRdb's version includes in-frame clones alone and lacks a portion of them. The sample records about 160,000 clones, approximately 76% being singletons. The sequencing sample was made of PBMCs. This TCR came from a man between 60 and 75 years old in good health and CMV-seronegative. The genes are TRBV29-1 and TRBJ1-2; possible D gene TRBD1, 6 bases. The CDR3 DNA follows: TGCAGCGTTGAGCTCGCGACAGGCTATGGCTACACCTTC. This gives the protein CSVELATGYGYTF.